These T cell receptor beta chains were read from a single sample in a study of T cells in localized non-small cell lung cancer. Generated by immunoSEQ multiplex PCR, the TCRdb table keeps only in-frame clones and is missing some. The sample has over 3,000 clones; around 30% are singletons. Sample: lung tumor tissue, taken before any cancer treatment. Receptor source: a woman aged 40-69 years with stage I squamous cell lung carcinoma. Both conserved end residues are part of each CDR3. Each record gives: CDR3 protein, CDR3 DNA, J gene, V gene, CDR3 length, D gene, clone size. D genes are given only for firm matches. Some rows have no size entry. The others give once, few or many, or a class for an expanded clone.

CDR3 protein: CSVEPANRGGYTF
CDR3 DNA: TGCAGCGTTGAACCAGCTAACAGGGGAGGCTACACCTTC
J gene: TRBJ1-2
V gene: TRBV29-1
CDR3 length: 13
D gene: TRBD1
clone size: NA

CDR3 protein: CASSVDVGLAGYEQYF
CDR3 DNA: TGTGCCAGCAGTGTGGATGTAGGACTAGCGGGCTACGAGCAGTACTTC
J gene: TRBJ2-7
V gene: TRBV9
CDR3 length: 16
D gene: TRBD2
clone size: large

CDR3 protein: CASSLGQGIAEQYF
CDR3 DNA: TGTGCCAGCTCCCTGGGACAGGGGATTGCCGAGCAGTACTTC
J gene: TRBJ2-7
V gene: TRBV18
CDR3 length: 14
D gene: TRBD1
clone size: once

CDR3 protein: CASSSGGYYEQYF
CDR3 DNA: TGTGCCAGCAGTTCAGGGGGTTACTACGAGCAGTACTTC
J gene: TRBJ2-7
V gene: TRBV28
CDR3 length: 13
D gene: TRBD1
clone size: few

CDR3 protein: CAISEDSGFYGYTF
CDR3 DNA: TGTGCCATCAGTGAGGATTCGGGATTCTATGGCTACACCTTC
J gene: TRBJ1-2
V gene: TRBV10-3
CDR3 length: 14
D gene: NA
clone size: NA

CDR3 protein: CASSPRTGTNTGELFF
CDR3 DNA: TGTGCCAGCAGTCCTAGGACAGGGACGAACACCGGGGAGCTGTTTTTT
J gene: TRBJ2-2
V gene: TRBV11-3
CDR3 length: 16
D gene: TRBD1
clone size: few

CDR3 protein: CASGLVGNGVYNEQFF
CDR3 DNA: TGTGCTAGTGGTTTGGTAGGGAATGGGGTTTACAATGAGCAGTTCTTC
J gene: TRBJ2-1
V gene: TRBV12-5
CDR3 length: 16
D gene: NA
clone size: NA

CDR3 protein: CASSLRQGAGQETQYF
CDR3 DNA: TGTGCCAGCAGCCTACGACAGGGGGCTGGACAAGAGACCCAGTACTTC
J gene: TRBJ2-5
V gene: TRBV14
CDR3 length: 16
D gene: TRBD1
clone size: few

CDR3 protein: CASSLDGGLLETQYF
CDR3 DNA: TGTGCCAGCAGCTTGGACGGGGGGCTATTGGAGACCCAGTACTTC
J gene: TRBJ2-5
V gene: TRBV11-3
CDR3 length: 15
D gene: NA
clone size: few

CDR3 protein: CASKTGTTYEQYF
CDR3 DNA: TGTGCCAGCAAGACAGGGACTACCTACGAGCAGTACTTC
J gene: TRBJ2-7
V gene: TRBV28
CDR3 length: 13
D gene: NA
clone size: NA

CDR3 protein: CASSIRRGRGSSDTQYF
CDR3 DNA: TGTGCCAGTAGTATCCGTCGGGGCAGGGGATCCTCAGATACGCAGTATTTT
J gene: TRBJ2-3
V gene: TRBV19
CDR3 length: 17
D gene: NA
clone size: NA

CDR3 protein: CASSFHQLASNTGELFF
CDR3 DNA: TGCGCCAGCAGCTTTCACCAACTAGCGTCGAACACCGGGGAGCTGTTTTTT
J gene: TRBJ2-2
V gene: TRBV5-1
CDR3 length: 17
D gene: TRBD2
clone size: NA

CDR3 protein: CASSPGSDELEQYF
CDR3 DNA: TGTGCCAGCTCACCGGGGAGCGATGAGCTCGAGCAGTACTTC
J gene: TRBJ2-7
V gene: TRBV18
CDR3 length: 14
D gene: NA
clone size: few

CDR3 protein: CASSGTGDSGNTIYF
CDR3 DNA: TGTGCCAGCAGTGGAACAGGGGACTCTGGAAACACCATATATTTT
J gene: TRBJ1-3
V gene: TRBV22-1
CDR3 length: 15
D gene: NA
clone size: NA

CDR3 protein: CASSFPSEGETQYF
CDR3 DNA: TGTGCCAGCAGCTTCCCCAGTGAGGGAGAGACCCAGTACTTC
J gene: TRBJ2-5
V gene: TRBV2
CDR3 length: 14
D gene: NA
clone size: few

CDR3 protein: CASSQGSPDTQYF
CDR3 DNA: TGCGCCAGCAGCCAAGGGTCTCCAGATACGCAGTATTTT
J gene: TRBJ2-3
V gene: TRBV4-1
CDR3 length: 13
D gene: NA
clone size: once

CDR3 protein: CASSRPGQGWETQYF
CDR3 DNA: TGTGCCAGCAGCCGACCCGGACAGGGCTGGGAGACCCAGTACTTC
J gene: TRBJ2-5
V gene: TRBV14
CDR3 length: 15
D gene: TRBD1
clone size: NA

CDR3 protein: CASSVTVNTEAFF
CDR3 DNA: TGTGCCAGCAGCGTAACGGTAAACACTGAAGCTTTCTTT
J gene: TRBJ1-1
V gene: TRBV14
CDR3 length: 13
D gene: NA
clone size: large

CDR3 protein: CASSGDGTSTDTQYF
CDR3 DNA: TGTGCCAGTAGTGGGGACGGAACTAGCACAGATACGCAGTATTTT
J gene: TRBJ2-3
V gene: TRBV19
CDR3 length: 15
D gene: NA
clone size: NA

CDR3 protein: CAWSMQGMEAFF
CDR3 DNA: TGTGCCTGGAGTATGCAGGGGATGGAAGCTTTCTTT
J gene: TRBJ1-1
V gene: TRBV30
CDR3 length: 12
D gene: NA
clone size: NA

CDR3 protein: CASSLSISYNSPLHF
CDR3 DNA: TGTGCCAGCAGTTTATCAATCTCCTATAATTCACCCCTCCACTTT
J gene: TRBJ1-6
V gene: TRBV28
CDR3 length: 15
D gene: NA
clone size: NA

CDR3 protein: CASSPQGSDTEAFF
CDR3 DNA: TGTGCCAGCTCACCACAGGGAAGTGACACTGAAGCTTTCTTT
J gene: TRBJ1-1
V gene: TRBV18
CDR3 length: 14
D gene: NA
clone size: NA

CDR3 protein: CASSKGQGLTDTQYF
CDR3 DNA: TGTGCCAGCAGCAAAGGACAGGGGTTAACAGATACGCAGTATTTT
J gene: TRBJ2-3
V gene: TRBV11-3
CDR3 length: 15
D gene: TRBD1
clone size: medium-sized

CDR3 protein: CASSPTANYGYTF
CDR3 DNA: TGTGCCAGCAGTCCGACAGCAAACTATGGCTACACCTTC
J gene: TRBJ1-2
V gene: TRBV6-8
CDR3 length: 13
D gene: NA
clone size: medium-sized

CDR3 protein: CASSSPGRAGANVLTF
CDR3 DNA: TGTGCCAGCAGTTCCCCAGGGAGAGCTGGGGCCAACGTCCTGACTTTC
J gene: TRBJ2-6
V gene: TRBV28
CDR3 length: 16
D gene: NA
clone size: NA

CDR3 protein: CAWSVLPQGAGEKLFF
CDR3 DNA: TGTGCCTGGAGTGTACTCCCTCAGGGGGCTGGTGAAAAACTGTTTTTT
J gene: TRBJ1-4
V gene: TRBV30
CDR3 length: 16
D gene: TRBD1
clone size: few

CDR3 protein: CASSLFPPSYEQYF
CDR3 DNA: TGTGCCAGCAGTTTATTCCCCCCGTCCTACGAGCAGTACTTC
J gene: TRBJ2-7
V gene: TRBV28
CDR3 length: 14
D gene: NA
clone size: NA

CDR3 protein: CASSAPGQGSYEQYF
CDR3 DNA: TGTGCCAGCAGTGCACCGGGACAGGGCTCCTACGAGCAGTACTTC
J gene: TRBJ2-7
V gene: TRBV6-8
CDR3 length: 15
D gene: TRBD1
clone size: few

CDR3 protein: CASSLEGDYGYTF
CDR3 DNA: TGCGCCAGCAGCTTGGAAGGAGACTATGGCTACACCTTC
J gene: TRBJ1-2
V gene: TRBV23-1
CDR3 length: 13
D gene: NA
clone size: NA

CDR3 protein: CASSPFDGHPSYEQYF
CDR3 DNA: TGTGCCAGCAGTCCGTTCGACGGCCATCCCTCCTACGAGCAGTACTTC
J gene: TRBJ2-7
V gene: TRBV11-3
CDR3 length: 16
D gene: NA
clone size: many

CDR3 protein: CASSGPMVGVQETQYF
CDR3 DNA: TGTGCCAGCAGCGGCCCGATGGTGGGGGTGCAAGAGACCCAGTACTTC
J gene: TRBJ2-5
V gene: TRBV9
CDR3 length: 16
D gene: NA
clone size: few

CDR3 protein: CASSLGAGRSTEAFF
CDR3 DNA: TGTGCCAGCAGCTTAGGGGCAGGGAGGAGCACTGAAGCTTTCTTT
J gene: TRBJ1-1
V gene: TRBV11-3
CDR3 length: 15
D gene: NA
clone size: medium-sized

CDR3 protein: CASSKQGQGNYNEQFF
CDR3 DNA: TGTGCCAGTAGTAAACAGGGACAGGGAAACTACAATGAGCAGTTCTTC
J gene: TRBJ2-1
V gene: TRBV19
CDR3 length: 16
D gene: TRBD1
clone size: medium-sized

CDR3 protein: CASRPRQGARDTQYF
CDR3 DNA: TGTGCCAGCAGACCGAGACAGGGGGCGCGGGATACGCAGTATTTT
J gene: TRBJ2-3
V gene: TRBV6-8
CDR3 length: 15
D gene: TRBD1
clone size: few

CDR3 protein: CASSRDPKGANSNQPQHF
CDR3 DNA: TGTGCCAGTAGCAGGGATCCCAAGGGGGCTAATAGCAATCAGCCCCAGCATTTT
J gene: TRBJ1-5
V gene: TRBV19
CDR3 length: 18
D gene: TRBD1
clone size: NA

CDR3 protein: CASSLGGLRQETQYF
CDR3 DNA: TGTGCCAGCAGCTTGGGGGGACTCCGCCAAGAGACCCAGTACTTC
J gene: TRBJ2-5
V gene: TRBV11-3
CDR3 length: 15
D gene: NA
clone size: NA

CDR3 protein: CASSPRLAGEQYF
CDR3 DNA: TGTGCCAGCTCACCCCGACTAGCTGGGGAGCAGTACTTC
J gene: TRBJ2-7
V gene: TRBV18
CDR3 length: 13
D gene: TRBD2
clone size: NA

CDR3 protein: CASSQETRGYAKNIQYF
CDR3 DNA: TGCGCCAGCAGCCAAGAGACGAGGGGGTACGCCAAAAACATTCAGTACTTC
J gene: TRBJ2-4
V gene: TRBV4-1
CDR3 length: 17
D gene: NA
clone size: few

CDR3 protein: CASSLGVYGNTIYF
CDR3 DNA: TGTGCCAGCAGCTTAGGGGTGTACGGAAACACCATATATTTT
J gene: TRBJ1-3
V gene: TRBV11-3
CDR3 length: 14
D gene: NA
clone size: few